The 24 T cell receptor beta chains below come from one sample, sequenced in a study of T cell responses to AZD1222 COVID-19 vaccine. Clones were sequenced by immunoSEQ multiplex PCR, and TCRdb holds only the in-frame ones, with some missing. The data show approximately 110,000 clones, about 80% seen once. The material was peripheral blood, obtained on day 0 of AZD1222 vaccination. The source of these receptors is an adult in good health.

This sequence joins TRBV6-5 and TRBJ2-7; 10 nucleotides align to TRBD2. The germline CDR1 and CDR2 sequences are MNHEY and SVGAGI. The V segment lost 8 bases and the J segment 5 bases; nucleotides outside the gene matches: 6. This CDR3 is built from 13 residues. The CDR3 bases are TGTGCCAGCCGGGCTAGCGGGAGTCACGAGCAGTACTTC. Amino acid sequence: CASRASGSHEQYF.

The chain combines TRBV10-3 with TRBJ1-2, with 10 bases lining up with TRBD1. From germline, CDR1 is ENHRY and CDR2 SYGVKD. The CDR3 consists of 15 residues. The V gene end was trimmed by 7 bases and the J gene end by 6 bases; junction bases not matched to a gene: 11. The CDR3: CAIKGQGNFGDGYTF. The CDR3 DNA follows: TGTGCCATCAAGGGACAGGGGAATTTTGGGGATGGCTACACCTTC.

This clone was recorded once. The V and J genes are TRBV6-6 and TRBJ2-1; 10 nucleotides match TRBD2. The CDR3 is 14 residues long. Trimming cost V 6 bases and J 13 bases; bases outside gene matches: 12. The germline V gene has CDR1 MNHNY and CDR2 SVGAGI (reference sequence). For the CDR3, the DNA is TGTGCCAGCAGCCCCCAGCGGGGGGGCCAGGCACAGTTCTTC. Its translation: CASSPQRGGQAQFF.

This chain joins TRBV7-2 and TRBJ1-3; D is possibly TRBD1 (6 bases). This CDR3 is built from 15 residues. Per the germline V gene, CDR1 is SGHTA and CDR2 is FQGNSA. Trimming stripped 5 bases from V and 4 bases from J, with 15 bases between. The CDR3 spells CASSPGGTRGNTIYF. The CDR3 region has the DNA TGTGCCAGCAGCCCCGGGGGCACACGCGGAAACACCATATATTTT.

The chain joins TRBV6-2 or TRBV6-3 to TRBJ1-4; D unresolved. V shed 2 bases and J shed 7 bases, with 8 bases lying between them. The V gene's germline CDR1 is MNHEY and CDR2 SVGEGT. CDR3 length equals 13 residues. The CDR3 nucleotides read TGTGCCAGCAGTTACGAGGAAAGTGAAAAACTGTTTTTT. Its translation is CASSYEESEKLFF.

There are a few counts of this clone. CDR3 in amino acids: CASSLGTNYGYTF. The CDR3 DNA follows: TGTGCCAGCAGTTTAGGGACTAACTATGGCTACACCTTC. The chain is built from TRBV12-3 or TRBV12-4 and TRBJ1-2; D is undetermined. The CDR3 loop spans 13 amino acids. V was pared by 1 base and J by 0 bases, with 3 bases between.

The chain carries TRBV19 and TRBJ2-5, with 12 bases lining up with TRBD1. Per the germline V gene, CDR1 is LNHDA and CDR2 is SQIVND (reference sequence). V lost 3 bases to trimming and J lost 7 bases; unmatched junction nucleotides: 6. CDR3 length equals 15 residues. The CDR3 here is CASSMGQGARGTQYF. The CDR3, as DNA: TGTGCCAGTAGTATGGGACAGGGGGCGCGTGGGACCCAGTACTTC.

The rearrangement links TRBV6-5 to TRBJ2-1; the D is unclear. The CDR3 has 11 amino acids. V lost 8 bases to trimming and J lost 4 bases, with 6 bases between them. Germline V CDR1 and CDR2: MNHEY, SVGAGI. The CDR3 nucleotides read TGTGCCAGCGCCAGGTACAATGAGCAGTTCTTC. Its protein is CASARYNEQFF.

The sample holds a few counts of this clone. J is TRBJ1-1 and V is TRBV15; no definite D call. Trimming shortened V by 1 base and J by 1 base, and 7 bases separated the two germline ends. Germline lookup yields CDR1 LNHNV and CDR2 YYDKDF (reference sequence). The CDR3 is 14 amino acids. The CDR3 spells CATSRVGANTEAFF. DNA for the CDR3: TGTGCCACCAGCAGAGTCGGCGCGAACACTGAAGCTTTCTTT.

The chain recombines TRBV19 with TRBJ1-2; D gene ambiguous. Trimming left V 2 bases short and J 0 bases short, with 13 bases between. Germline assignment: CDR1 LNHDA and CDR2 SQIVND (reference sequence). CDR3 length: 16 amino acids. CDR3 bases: TGTGCCAGTAGTATACAGTTGCGGGAAGCTAACTATGGCTACACCTTC. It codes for CASSIQLREANYGYTF.

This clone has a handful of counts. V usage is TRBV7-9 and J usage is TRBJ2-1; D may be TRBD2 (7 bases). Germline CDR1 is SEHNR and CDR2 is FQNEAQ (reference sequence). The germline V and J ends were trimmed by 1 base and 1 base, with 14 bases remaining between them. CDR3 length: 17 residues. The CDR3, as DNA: TGTGCCAGCAGCTTAGGAGCGGGACAATTATCCTACAATGAGCAGTTCTTC. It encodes CASSLGAGQLSYNEQFF.

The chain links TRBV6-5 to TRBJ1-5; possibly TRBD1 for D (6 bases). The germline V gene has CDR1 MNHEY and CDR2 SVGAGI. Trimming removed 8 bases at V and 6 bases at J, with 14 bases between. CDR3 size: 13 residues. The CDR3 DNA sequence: TGTGCCAGCTCTCACAGGGATGGTCAGCCCCAGCATTTT. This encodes CASSHRDGQPQHF.

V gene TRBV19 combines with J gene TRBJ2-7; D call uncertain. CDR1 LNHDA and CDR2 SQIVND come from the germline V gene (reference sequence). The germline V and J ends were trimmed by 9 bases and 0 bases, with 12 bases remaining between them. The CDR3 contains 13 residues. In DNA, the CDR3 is TGTGCCAGCGCCCCGACGGACTCCTACGAGCAGTACTTC. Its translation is CASAPTDSYEQYF.

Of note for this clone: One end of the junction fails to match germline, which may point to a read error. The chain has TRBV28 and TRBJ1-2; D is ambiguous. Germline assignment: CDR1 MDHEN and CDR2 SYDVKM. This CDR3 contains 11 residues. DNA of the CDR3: TGTGCCGGCAGTTTGAAGGGTGGCTACACCTTC. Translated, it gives CAGSLKGGYTF.

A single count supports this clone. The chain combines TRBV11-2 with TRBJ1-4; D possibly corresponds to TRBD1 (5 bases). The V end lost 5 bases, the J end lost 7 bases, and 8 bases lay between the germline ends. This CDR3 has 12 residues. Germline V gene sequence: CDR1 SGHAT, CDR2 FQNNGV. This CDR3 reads CASSLRGEKLFF. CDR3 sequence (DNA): TGTGCCAGCAGCCTTAGGGGTGAAAAACTGTTTTTT.

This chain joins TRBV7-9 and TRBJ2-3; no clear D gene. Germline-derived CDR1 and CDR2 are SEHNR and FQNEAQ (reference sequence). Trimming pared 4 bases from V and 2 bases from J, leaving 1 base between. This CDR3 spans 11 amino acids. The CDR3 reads CASSSTDTQYF. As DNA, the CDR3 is TGTGCCAGCAGCTCCACAGATACGCAGTATTTT.

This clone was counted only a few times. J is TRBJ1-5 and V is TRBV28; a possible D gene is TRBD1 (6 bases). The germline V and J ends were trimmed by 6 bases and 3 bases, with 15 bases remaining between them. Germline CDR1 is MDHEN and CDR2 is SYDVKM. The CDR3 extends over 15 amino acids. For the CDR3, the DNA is TGTGCCAGCAGGGGACACCGGCTCAACAATCAGCCCCAGCATTTT. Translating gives CASRGHRLNNQPQHF.

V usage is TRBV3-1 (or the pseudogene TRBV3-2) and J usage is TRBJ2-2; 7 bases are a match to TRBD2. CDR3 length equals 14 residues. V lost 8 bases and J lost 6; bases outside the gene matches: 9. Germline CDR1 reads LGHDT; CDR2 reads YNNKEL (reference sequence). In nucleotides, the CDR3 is TGTGCCAGCTACCTGGGAGGGGCCCCCGGGGAGCTGTTTTTT. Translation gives CASYLGGAPGELFF.

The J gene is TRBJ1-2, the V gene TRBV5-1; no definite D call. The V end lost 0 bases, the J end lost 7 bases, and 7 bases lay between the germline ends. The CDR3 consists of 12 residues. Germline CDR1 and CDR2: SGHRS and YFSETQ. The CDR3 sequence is CASSLGEAGYTF. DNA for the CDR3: TGCGCCAGCAGCTTGGGAGAGGCTGGCTACACCTTC. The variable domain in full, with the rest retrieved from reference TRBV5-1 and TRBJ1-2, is KAGVTQTPRYLIKTRGQQVTLSCSPISGHRSVSWYQQTPGQGLQFLFEYFSETQRNKGNFPGRFSGRQFSNSRSEMNVSTLELGDSALYLCASSLGEAGYTFGSGTRLTVV.

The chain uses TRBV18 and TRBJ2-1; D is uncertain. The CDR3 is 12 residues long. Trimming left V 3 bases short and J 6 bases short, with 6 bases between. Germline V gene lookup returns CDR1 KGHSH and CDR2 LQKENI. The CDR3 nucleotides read TGTGCCAGCTCACCCGACTTCAATGAGCAGTTCTTC. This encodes CASSPDFNEQFF. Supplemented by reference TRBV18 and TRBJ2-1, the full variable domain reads NAGVMQNPRHLVRRRGQEARLRCSPMKGHSHVYWYRQLPEEGLKFMVYLQKENIIDESGMPKERFSAEFPKEGPSILRIQQVVRGDSAAYFCASSPDFNEQFFGPGTRLTVL.

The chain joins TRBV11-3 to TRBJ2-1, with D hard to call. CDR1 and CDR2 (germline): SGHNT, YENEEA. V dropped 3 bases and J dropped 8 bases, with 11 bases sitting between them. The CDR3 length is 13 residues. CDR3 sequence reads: CASSFLGIDEQFF. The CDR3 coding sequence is TGTGCCAGCAGCTTTCTGGGCATAGATGAGCAGTTCTTC.

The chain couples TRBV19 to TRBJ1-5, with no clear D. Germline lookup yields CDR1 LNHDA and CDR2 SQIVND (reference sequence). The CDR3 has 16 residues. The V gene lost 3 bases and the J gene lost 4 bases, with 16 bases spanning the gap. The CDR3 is CASSIRGPLGNQPQHF. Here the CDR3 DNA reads TGTGCCAGTAGTATTCGTGGACCGTTAGGTAATCAGCCCCAGCATTTT. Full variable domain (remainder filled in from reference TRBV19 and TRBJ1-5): DGGITQSPKYLFRKEGQNVTLSCEQNLNHDAMYWYRQDPGQGLRLIYYSQIVNDFQKGDIAEGYSVSREKKESFPLTVTSAQKNPTAFYLCASSIRGPLGNQPQHFGDGTRLSIL.

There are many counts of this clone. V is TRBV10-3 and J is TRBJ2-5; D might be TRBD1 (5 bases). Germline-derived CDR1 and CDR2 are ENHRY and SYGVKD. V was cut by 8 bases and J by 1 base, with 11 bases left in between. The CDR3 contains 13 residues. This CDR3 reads CAISRQSQETQYF. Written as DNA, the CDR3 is TGTGCCATCTCGAGACAGTCCCAAGAGACCCAGTACTTC.

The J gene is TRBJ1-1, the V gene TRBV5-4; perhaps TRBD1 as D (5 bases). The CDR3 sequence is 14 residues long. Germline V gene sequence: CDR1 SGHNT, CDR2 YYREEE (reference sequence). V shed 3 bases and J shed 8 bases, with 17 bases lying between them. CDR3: CASSSGTAMDEAFF. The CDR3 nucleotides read TGTGCCAGCAGCTCGGGGACTGCCATGGACGAAGCTTTCTTT.